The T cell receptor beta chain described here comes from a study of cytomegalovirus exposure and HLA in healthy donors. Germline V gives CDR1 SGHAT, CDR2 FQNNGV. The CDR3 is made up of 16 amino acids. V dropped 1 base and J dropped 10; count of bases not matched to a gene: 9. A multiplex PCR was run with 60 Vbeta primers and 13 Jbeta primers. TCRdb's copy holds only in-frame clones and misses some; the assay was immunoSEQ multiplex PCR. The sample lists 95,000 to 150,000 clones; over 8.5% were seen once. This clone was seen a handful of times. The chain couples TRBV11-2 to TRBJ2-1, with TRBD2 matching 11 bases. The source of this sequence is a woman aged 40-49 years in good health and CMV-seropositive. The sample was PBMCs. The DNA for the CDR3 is TGTGCCAGCAGCTTAGCTCCCCTAGCGGGGGGCGGCGAGCAGTTCTTC. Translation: CASSLAPLAGGGEQFF.